A selection of T cell receptor beta chains follows, all from one sample in a study of blood T cell repertoires in COVID-19. Here immunoSEQ multiplex PCR was the method, and the copy in TCRdb shows in-frame clones only, minus some. The sample yields 200,000 to 300,000 clones, 87% seen once. Sequencing was carried out using peripheral blood. Source of these receptors: a woman aged 45-65 years with acute or convalescent COVID-19. Both conserved end residues are trimmed from each CDR3. Each record gives: J gene, V gene, clone size, CDR3 protein. Some rows have no size entry. The others give once, few or many, or a class for an expanded clone.

TRBJ2-1 | TRBV7-3 | once | ASSLDISGYNEQF
TRBJ1-1 | TRBV7-8 | - | ASSSLVTKNTEAF
TRBJ2-7 | TRBV5-1 | - | ASSLETGPYEQY
TRBJ2-1 | TRBV6-5 | - | ASSYSALASYNEQF
TRBJ1-5 | TRBV7-2 | - | ASSLVGGSSNQPQH
TRBJ2-1 | TRBV24-1 | - | ATSDQSGTSGYNEQF
TRBJ1-2 | TRBV7-2 | - | ASSLAPARRANYGYT
TRBJ2-7 | TRBV7-2 | - | ASSWRGTNEQY
TRBJ2-1 | TRBV20-1 | - | SASSPRQELHNEQF
TRBJ2-7 | TRBV20-1 | - | SASPGQGVSYEQY
TRBJ2-7 | TRBV5-1 | - | ASRPGTGVSYEQY
TRBJ1-3 | TRBV7-3 | - | ASSLTGGYSGNTIY
TRBJ1-1 | TRBV29-1 | - | SVDRGLNTEAF
TRBJ2-7 | TRBV5-1 | few | ASSLDRTISYEQY
TRBJ1-1 | TRBV5-1 | - | ASSEGAGMNTEAF
TRBJ2-7 | TRBV6-6 | - | ASSYDQVSHEQY
TRBJ2-1 | TRBV5-1 | once | ASSSTSGTSYNEQF
TRBJ1-1 | TRBV2 | - | ASSELAEYTEAF
TRBJ2-2 | TRBV4-1 | - | ASSQAGGRTGELF
TRBJ1-1 | TRBV19 | - | ASSRGRNTEAF
TRBJ1-6 | TRBV2 | - | ASSETGYGSPLH
TRBJ2-1 | TRBV6-2/TRBV6-3 | - | ASSYRSGAGEQF
TRBJ1-2 | TRBV28 | - | ASSFTARATGGYT
TRBJ1-2 | TRBV19 | - | ASSIGPGQGGYGYT
TRBJ1-2 | TRBV27 | - | ASSTLQGSAVGYT
TRBJ1-2 | TRBV18 | - | ASSPFSQGSGYT
TRBJ2-1 | TRBV3-1/TRBV3-2 | - | ASSLTGGKTDNEQF
TRBJ2-7 | TRBV7-9 | - | ASSLDSTSYEQY
TRBJ2-7 | TRBV7-6 | - | ASSPGLEEGRWQY
TRBJ2-5 | TRBV5-3 | few | ARPLETQY
TRBJ2-5 | TRBV5-6 | - | ASSQQGRAQY
TRBJ2-1 | TRBV28 | - | ASSLVVDEQF
TRBJ2-5 | TRBV9 | - | ASSVADGRAETQY
TRBJ2-3 | TRBV7-9 | - | ASSLVLSGSPSTDTQY
TRBJ2-7 | TRBV5-6 | - | ASSSDGLAGGYEQY
TRBJ1-5 | TRBV28 | - | ASSLIRVSGNQPQH
TRBJ1-1 | TRBV7-8 | - | ASSEYYGQGAEAF